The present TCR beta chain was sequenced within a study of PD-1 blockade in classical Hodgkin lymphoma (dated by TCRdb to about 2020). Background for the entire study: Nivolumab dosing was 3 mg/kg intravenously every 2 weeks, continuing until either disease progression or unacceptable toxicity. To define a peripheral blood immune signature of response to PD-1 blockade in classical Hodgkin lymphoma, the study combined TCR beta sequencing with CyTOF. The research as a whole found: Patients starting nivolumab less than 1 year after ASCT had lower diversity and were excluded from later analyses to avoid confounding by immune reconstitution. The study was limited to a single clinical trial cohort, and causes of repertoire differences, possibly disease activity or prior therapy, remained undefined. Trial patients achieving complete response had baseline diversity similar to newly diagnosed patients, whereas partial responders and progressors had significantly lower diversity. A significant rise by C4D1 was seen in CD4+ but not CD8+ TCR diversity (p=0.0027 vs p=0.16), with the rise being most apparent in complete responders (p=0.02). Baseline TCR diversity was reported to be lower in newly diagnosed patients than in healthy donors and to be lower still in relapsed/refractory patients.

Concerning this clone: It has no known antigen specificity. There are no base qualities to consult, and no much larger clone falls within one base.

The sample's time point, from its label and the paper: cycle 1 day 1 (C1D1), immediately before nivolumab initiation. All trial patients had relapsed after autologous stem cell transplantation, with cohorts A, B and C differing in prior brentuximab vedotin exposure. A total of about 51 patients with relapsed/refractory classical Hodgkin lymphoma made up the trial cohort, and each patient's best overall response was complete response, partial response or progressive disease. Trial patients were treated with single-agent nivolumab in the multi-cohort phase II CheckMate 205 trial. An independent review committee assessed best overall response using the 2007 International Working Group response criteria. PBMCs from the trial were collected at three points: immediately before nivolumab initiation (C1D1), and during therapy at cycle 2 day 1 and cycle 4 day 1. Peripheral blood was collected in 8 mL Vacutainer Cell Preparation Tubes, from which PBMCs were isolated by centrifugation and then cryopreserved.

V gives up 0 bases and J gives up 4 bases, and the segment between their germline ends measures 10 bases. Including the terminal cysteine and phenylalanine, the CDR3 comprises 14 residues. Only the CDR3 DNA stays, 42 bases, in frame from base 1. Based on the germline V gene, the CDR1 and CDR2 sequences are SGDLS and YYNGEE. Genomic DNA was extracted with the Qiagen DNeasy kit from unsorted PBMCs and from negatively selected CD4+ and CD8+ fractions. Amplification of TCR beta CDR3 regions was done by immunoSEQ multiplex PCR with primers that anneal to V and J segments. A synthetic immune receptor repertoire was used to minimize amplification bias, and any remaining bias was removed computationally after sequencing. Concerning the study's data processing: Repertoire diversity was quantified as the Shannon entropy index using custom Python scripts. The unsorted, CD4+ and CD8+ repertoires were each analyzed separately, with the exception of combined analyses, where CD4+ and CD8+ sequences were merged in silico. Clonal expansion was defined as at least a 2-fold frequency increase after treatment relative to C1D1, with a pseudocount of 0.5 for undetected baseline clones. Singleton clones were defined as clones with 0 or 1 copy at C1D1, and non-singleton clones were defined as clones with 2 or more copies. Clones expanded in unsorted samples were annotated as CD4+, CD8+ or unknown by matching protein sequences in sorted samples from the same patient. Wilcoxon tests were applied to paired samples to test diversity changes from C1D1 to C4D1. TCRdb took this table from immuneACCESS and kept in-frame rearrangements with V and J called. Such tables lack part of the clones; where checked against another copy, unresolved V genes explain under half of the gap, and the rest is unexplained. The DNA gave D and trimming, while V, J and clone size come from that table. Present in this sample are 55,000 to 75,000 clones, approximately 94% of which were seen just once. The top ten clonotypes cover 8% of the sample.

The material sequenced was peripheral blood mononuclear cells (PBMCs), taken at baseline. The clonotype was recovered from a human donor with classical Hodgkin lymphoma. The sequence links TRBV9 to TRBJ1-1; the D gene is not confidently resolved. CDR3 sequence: CASSVVGKGTEAFF. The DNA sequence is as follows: TGTGCCAGCAGCGTAGTGGGAAAGGGCACTGAAGCTTTCTTT.